This entry lists 16 T cell receptor beta chains sequenced from one sample in a study of vaccination and CD4 T cells after COVID-19. The assay that was used to sequence DNA from cultured CD4+ T cells was the Oncomine TCR Beta short-read assay. MiXCR was run by TCRdb on the PCR reads, yielding one entry per CDR3 protein. This sample yields about 15,000 distinct CDR3 sequences, of which roughly 25% are seen a single time; approximately 23% belongs to the top ten. What these receptors recognize is not known. The sample's treatment: approximately 11-day PBMC culture with coronavirus spike peptide pools or control peptides (ViraFEST assay). The sequencing input was cultured CD4+ T cells from blood. The origin of the receptors is a human donor with COVID-19.

The CDR3 region is CSASASGTYEQYF. The CDR3 bases are TGCAGTGCTAGCGCTAGCGGAACCTACGAGCAGTACTTC. The chain recombines TRBV20-1 with TRBJ2-7; 7 bases are a match to TRBD2. Germline V lookup: CDR1 DFQATT, CDR2 SNEGSKA (reference sequence). With V trimmed by 3 bases and J by 2 bases, 4 bases remained unmatched. This CDR3 is built from 13 residues.

This clonotype was seen only a few times. The chain uses TRBV30 and TRBJ1-2; tentative D call: TRBD1 (5 bases). V lost 1 base and J 8 bases, leaving 14 bases between the germline ends. Germline V lookup: CDR1 GTSNPN, CDR2 SVGIG (reference sequence). There are 13 residues in the CDR3. This chain's CDR3 is CAWSGGWEQGYTF. CDR3 sequence (DNA): TGTGCCTGGAGTGGGGGGTGGGAGCAAGGCTACACCTTC.

A few counts support this clonotype. The chain uses TRBV6-4 and TRBJ2-1, with TRBD1 matching 8 bases. Trimming took 4 bases from V and 5 from J; bases not matched to a gene: 10. The CDR3 loop spans 16 amino acids. Germline CDR1 and CDR2: MRHNA and SNTAGT. CDR3 residues: CASSVVGRGQDNEQFF. DNA for the CDR3: TGTGCCAGCAGTGTGGTCGGCAGGGGGCAAGACAATGAGCAGTTCTTC.

The chain carries TRBV4-1 and TRBJ2-3; no reliable D call. In germline, CDR1 is MGHRA, CDR2 YSYEKL. This CDR3 is built from 15 residues. Between the trimmed V and J ends, which lost 0 bases and 0 bases, there was a span of 7 bases. The CDR3 DNA reads TGCGCCAGCAGCCAAGAACCCCCCAGCACAGATACGCAGTATTTT. Encoded protein: CASSQEPPSTDTQYF.

This clonotype was picked up a small number of times. The rearrangement joins TRBV6-1 to TRBJ1-5; D ambiguous. In germline, CDR1 is MNHNS, CDR2 SASEGT. The CDR3 has 15 residues. Trimming took 6 bases from V and 11 from J, leaving 23 bases between them. CDR3 residues: CASSFSVDPRWTQHF. CDR3 bases: TGTGCCAGCAGCTTCTCTGTGGACCCGAGGTGGACCCAGCATTTT.

V and J are TRBV20-1 and TRBJ2-5; TRBD1 matches at 11 bases. Trimming at V came to 0 bases and at J to 5 bases, leaving 5 bases not matched to a gene. CDR1 is DFQATT, CDR2 SNEGSKA, per germline (reference sequence). This CDR3 spans 15 amino acids. The CDR3 nucleotides are TGCAGTGCTAGAGAGGGGACAGGGGGAGGGGAGACCCAGTACTTC. This sequence encodes CSAREGTGGGETQYF.

This clonotype was detected a few times. The rearrangement uses TRBV20-1 and TRBJ1-5; D gene uncertain. The CDR3 runs 13 residues. CDR1 DFQATT and CDR2 SNEGSKA come from the germline V gene (reference sequence). V gave up 3 bases and J gave up 0 bases, with 6 bases separating them. CDR3 sequence (DNA): TGCAGTGCTAGCCAGGATAGCAATCAGCCCCAGCATTTT. Translating it yields CSASQDSNQPQHF.

The chain joins TRBV4-1 to TRBJ2-2; D may be TRBD1 (6 bases). The CDR3 totals 15 residues. Trimming removed 0 bases from V and 6 bases from J, with 11 bases in between. Per germline, CDR1 MGHRA and CDR2 YSYEKL. CDR3 sequence (DNA): TGCGCCAGCAGCCAAGAAGGCAGGGGCGCCGGGGAGCTGTTTTTT. This encodes CASSQEGRGAGELFF.

The table lists this clonotype with a few counts. V gene TRBV5-1 combines with J gene TRBJ1-1; 7 bases line up with TRBD1. CDR1 and CDR2 from the germline V gene are SGHRS and YFSETQ. This CDR3 comprises 13 residues. J gave up 3 bases and V 4 bases, and 3 bases lay outside the gene matches. DNA for the CDR3: TGCGCCAGCAGCGGGCAGGGGGACACTGAAGCTTTCTTT. As protein: CASSGQGDTEAFF.

This clonotype showed up just a few times. The genes are TRBV21-1 and TRBJ2-3; the table gives TRBD1 as D, unverified against the DNA. TRBV21-1 is reported as a pseudogene. CDR3 length: 16 amino acids. CDR3 sequence reads: CASRIGETDNTDTQYF. The CDR3, as DNA: TGTGCCAGCAGAATAGGCGAGACAGATAACACAGATACGCAGTATTTT.

This clonotype was seen a handful of times. CDR3 sequence (DNA): TGTGCCAGCTCCCCACGGGGAGGGAGGAACACTGAAGCTTTCTTT. It codes for CASSPRGGRNTEAFF. V and J are TRBV6-2 or TRBV6-3 and TRBJ1-1; D remains unclear. V dropped 8 bases and J dropped 1 base, with 17 bases sitting between them. The CDR3 covers 15 residues. CDR1 MNHEY and CDR2 SVGEGT come from the germline V gene.

The chain joins TRBV28 to TRBJ1-1; possibly TRBD1 for D (5 bases). V was shortened by 6 bases and J by 0 bases, with 17 bases between the two germline ends. CDR3 length: 16 amino acids. Germline CDR1 is MDHEN and CDR2 is SYDVKM. The CDR3 coding sequence is TGTGCCAGCAGGCTACCTGGCAGGGTCATGAACACTGAAGCTTTCTTT. This codes for CASRLPGRVMNTEAFF.

The chain couples TRBV4-2 to TRBJ1-1; 7 nucleotides align to TRBD1. The germline CDR1 and CDR2 sequences are LGHNA and YNFKEQ. The CDR3 contains 18 residues. V shed 1 base and J 1 base; nucleotides not matched to a gene: 12. The CDR3 coding sequence is TGTGCCAGCAGCCAAGGAGGGGGCCGGGGGCGCGGGAACACTGAAGCTTTCTTT. Protein product: CASSQGGGRGRGNTEAFF.

In its sample, this clonotype was seen a few times. The gene calls are TRBV19 and TRBJ2-1; no firm D call. V gave up 6 bases and J gave up 2 bases, with 14 bases separating them. Germline V lookup: CDR1 LNHDA, CDR2 SQIVND (reference sequence). The CDR3 covers 15 residues. The CDR3 protein is CASRPPYRAYNEQFF. The CDR3 DNA reads TGTGCCAGTAGGCCACCTTACCGGGCCTACAATGAGCAGTTCTTC.

This chain uses TRBV7-9 with TRBJ2-5; perhaps TRBD2 as D (6 bases). The CDR3 is made up of 15 amino acids. Per the germline V gene, CDR1 is SEHNR and CDR2 is FQNEAQ (reference sequence). With 5 bases removed from V and 5 bases from J, the gap between germline ends came to 18 bases. Here the CDR3 reads CASSSLIRGSETQYF. CDR3 nucleotide sequence: TGTGCCAGCAGCAGCTTAATTCGGGGGTCGGAGACCCAGTACTTC.

This chain uses TRBV27 with TRBJ2-5; tentative D call: TRBD2 (7 bases). Trimming removed 2 bases from V and 4 bases from J, with 17 bases in between. CDR1 and CDR2 (germline): MNHEY, SMNVEV (reference sequence). This CDR3 is built from 16 residues. The CDR3 bases are TGTGCCAGCAGTTTAAGGGGGGGCAGGGGACGAGAGACCCAGTACTTC. Encoded protein: CASSLRGGRGRETQYF.